Below are 2 T cell receptor beta chains sequenced from a single sample in a study of early T cells in non-severe SARS-CoV-2 infection. TCRdb redid the calling of the 5' RACE reads with MiXCR, one entry per CDR3 protein. The data hold some 61,000 distinct CDR3 sequences, with under 11% observed a single time. The sample was whole blood. The receptors stem from an adult who was a healthcare worker with PCR-confirmed SARS-CoV-2 infection or an uninfected control (not recorded which).

In this sample, this clonotype turned up many times. The J gene is TRBJ2-3, the V gene TRBV7-2; 10 bases fit TRBD2. The J segment lost 6 bases and the V segment lost 7 bases, leaving 10 bases of the junction unmatched. Germline CDR1 and CDR2: SGHTA and FQGNSA. The CDR3 has 15 residues. The CDR3 bases are TGTGCCAGCACCGCTAGCGGGAGCGGGGCCGATACGCAGTATTTT. Translation: CASTASGSGADTQYF.

This clonotype was seen many times. The chain combines TRBV7-9 with TRBJ2-7; D is perhaps TRBD2 (5 bases). The CDR3 totals 12 residues. Trimming removed 3 bases at V and 3 bases at J, with 6 bases between. Looked up from germline, CDR1 is SEHNR and CDR2 is FQNEAQ (reference sequence). CDR3 sequence reads: CASSFGVYEQYF. The CDR3 bases are TGTGCCAGCAGCTTCGGGGTCTACGAGCAGTACTTC.